This T cell receptor (beta chain) was captured in a study of blood T cell repertoires in COVID-19. Overall study: Samples representing acute and convalescent COVID-19 were sourced from the United States, Italy and Spain. Sources were T cells, B-cell-depleted T cells, or PBMCs; the material itself was cDNA or gDNA.

About this clone: Other DNA sequences within the sample encode an identical CDR3.

The CDR3 runs 14 residues. Trimming removed 3 bases from V and 1 base from J, with 9 bases in between. The germline CDR1 and CDR2 sequences are SGHTA and FQGNSA. In the study's own analysis: Amplification of reference gene primers was used by the study to estimate nucleated cell counts. Generated by immunoSEQ multiplex PCR, the TCRdb table keeps only in-frame clones and is missing some. Clone size and V and J calls were adopted from that table, with D and trimming inferred from the DNA. The table records about 150,000 clones, approximately 86% of them present only once. This sequence joins TRBV7-2 and TRBJ1-1, with D perhaps TRBD1 (5 bases). This receptor was identified in a woman in her 70s with acute or convalescent COVID-19. The sequenced sample consisted of peripheral blood. This CDR3 reads CASSLRGSNTEAFF. The CDR3 nucleotides are TGTGCCAGCAGCTTGCGGGGCTCGAACACTGAAGCTTTCTTT.